Included here is one T cell receptor (beta chain) sequence, with context. Its target is unknown. These data come from a study of shared clonotypes between healthy human individuals. How the authors handled the data: Junction-only immunoSEQ sequences carried no quality scores, so filtering differed. Measured with immunoSEQ multiplex PCR; TCRdb has only the in-frame clones, and not every one. That table furnishes V, J and clone size, whereas the DNA furnished D and trimming. The repertoire consists of over a million clones, with roughly 96% occurring once and the leading ten covering about 1%. General study findings and limits: Relative to their counterparts shared across all four donors, non-shared clonotypes exhibited diminished generation probabilities. Richness estimates generally favored naive over memory subsets.

V lost 4 bases, J lost 2 bases, and 10 bases stayed unmatched. The CDR3 totals 16 residues. CDR1 LNHDA and CDR2 SQIVND come from the germline V gene (reference sequence). The clonotype was recovered from a man younger than 45 in good health. This chain links TRBV19 with TRBJ2-5, with 7 bases identical to TRBD1. The sequenced sample was naive CD4+ T cells sorted from blood. Subset in this sample: CD45RA+ positively selected. The CDR3 reads CASSTRQGIWQETQYF. The CDR3 DNA reads TGTGCCAGTAGTACCAGACAGGGTATATGGCAAGAGACCCAGTACTTC.